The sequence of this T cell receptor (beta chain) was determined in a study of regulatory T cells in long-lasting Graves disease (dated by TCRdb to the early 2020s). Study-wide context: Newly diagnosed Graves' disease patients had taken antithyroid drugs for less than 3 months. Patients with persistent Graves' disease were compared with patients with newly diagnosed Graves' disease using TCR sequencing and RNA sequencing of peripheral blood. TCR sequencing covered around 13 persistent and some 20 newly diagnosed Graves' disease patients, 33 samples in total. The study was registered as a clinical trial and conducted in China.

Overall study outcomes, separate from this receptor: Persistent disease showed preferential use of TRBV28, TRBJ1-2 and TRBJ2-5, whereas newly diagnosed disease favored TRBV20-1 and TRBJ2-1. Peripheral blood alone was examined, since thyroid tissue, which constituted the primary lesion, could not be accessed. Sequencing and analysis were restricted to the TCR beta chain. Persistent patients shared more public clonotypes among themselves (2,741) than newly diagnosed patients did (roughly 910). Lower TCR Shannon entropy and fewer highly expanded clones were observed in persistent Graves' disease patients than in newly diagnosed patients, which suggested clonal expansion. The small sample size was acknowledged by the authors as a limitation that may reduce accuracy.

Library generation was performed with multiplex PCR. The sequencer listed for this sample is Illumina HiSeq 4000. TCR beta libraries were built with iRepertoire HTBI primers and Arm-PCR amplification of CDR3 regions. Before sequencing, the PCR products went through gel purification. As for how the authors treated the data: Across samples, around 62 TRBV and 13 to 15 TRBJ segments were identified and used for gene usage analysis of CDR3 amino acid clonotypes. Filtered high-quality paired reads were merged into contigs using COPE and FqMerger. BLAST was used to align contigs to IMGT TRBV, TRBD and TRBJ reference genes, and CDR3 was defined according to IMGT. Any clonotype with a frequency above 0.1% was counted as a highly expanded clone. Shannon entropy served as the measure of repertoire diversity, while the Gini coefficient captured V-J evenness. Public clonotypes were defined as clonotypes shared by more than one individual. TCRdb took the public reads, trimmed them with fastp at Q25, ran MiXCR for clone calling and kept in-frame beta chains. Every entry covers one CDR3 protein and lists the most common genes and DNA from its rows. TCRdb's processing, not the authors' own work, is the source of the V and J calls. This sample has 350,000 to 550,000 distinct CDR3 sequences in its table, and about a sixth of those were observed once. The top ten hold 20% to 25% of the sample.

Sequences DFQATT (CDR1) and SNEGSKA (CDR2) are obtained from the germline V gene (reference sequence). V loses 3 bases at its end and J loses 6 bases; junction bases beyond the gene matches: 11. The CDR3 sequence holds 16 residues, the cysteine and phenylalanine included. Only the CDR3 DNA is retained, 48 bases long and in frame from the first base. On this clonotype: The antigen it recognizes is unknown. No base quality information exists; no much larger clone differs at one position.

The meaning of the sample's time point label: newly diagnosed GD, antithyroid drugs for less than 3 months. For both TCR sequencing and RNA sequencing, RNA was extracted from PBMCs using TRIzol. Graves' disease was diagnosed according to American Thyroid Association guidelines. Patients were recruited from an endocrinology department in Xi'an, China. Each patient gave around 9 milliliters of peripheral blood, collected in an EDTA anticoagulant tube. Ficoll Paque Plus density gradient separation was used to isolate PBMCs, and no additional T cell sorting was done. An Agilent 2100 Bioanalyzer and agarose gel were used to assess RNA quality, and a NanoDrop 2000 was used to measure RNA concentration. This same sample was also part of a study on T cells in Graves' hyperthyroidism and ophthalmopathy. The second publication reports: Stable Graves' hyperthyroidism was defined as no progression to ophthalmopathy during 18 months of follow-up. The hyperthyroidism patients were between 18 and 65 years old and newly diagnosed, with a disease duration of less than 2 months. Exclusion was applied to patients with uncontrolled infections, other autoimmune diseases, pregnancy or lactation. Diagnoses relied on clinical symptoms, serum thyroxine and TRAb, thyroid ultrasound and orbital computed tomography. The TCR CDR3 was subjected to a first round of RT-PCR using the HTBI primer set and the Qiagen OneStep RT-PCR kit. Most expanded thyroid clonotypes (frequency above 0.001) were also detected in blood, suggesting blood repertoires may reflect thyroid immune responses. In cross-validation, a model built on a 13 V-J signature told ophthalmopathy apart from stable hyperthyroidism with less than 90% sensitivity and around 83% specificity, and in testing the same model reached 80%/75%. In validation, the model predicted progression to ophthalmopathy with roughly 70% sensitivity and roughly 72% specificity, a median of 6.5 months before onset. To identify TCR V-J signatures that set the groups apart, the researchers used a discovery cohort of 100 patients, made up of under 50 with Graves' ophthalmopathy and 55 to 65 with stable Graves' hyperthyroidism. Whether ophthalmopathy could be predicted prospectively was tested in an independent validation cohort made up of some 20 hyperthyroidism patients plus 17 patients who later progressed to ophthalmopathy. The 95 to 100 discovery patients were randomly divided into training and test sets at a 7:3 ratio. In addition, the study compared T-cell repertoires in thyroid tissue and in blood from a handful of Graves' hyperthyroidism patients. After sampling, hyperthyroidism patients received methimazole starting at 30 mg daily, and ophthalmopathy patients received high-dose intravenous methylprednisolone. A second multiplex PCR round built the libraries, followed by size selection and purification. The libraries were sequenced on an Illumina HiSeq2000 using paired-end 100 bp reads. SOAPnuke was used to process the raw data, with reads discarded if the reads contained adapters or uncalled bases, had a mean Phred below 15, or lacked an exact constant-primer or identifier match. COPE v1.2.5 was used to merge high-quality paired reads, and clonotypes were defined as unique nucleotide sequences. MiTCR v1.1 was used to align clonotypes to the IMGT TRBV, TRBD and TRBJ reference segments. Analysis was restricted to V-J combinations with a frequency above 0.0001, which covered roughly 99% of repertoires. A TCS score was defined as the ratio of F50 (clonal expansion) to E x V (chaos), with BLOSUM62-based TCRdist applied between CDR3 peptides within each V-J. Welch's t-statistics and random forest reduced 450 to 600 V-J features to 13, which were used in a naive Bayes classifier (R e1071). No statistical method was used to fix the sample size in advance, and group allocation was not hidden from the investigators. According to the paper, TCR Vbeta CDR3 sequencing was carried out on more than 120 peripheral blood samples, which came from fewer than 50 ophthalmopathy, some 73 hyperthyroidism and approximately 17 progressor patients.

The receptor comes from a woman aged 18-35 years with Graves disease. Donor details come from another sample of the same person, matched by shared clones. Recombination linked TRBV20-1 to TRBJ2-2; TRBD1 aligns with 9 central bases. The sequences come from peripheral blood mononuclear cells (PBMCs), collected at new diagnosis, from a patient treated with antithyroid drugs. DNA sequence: TGCAGTGCTAGCGCCGCCGGGACAGGGTGGGCCGGGGAGCTGTTTTTT. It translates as CSASAAGTGWAGELFF.